This T cell receptor beta chain is drawn from a study of shared clonotypes between healthy human individuals (dated by TCRdb to between 2020 and 2021). At the level of the whole study: A few men and a couple of women, aged 18 to 49 years, made up the cohort. For each donor, CD4 naive and CD4 memory were each given three plates, CD8 naive was given two plates, and CD8 memory was given one plate. To estimate repertoire size and how much clonotypes are shared between individuals, the study performed deep sequencing of blood TCR repertoires from roughly five healthy adults. Libraries were prepared and TCR repertoires were sequenced by different laboratories using diverse techniques, in order to increase sequencing depth and limit assay-specific biases. Leukapheresis yielded between about 0.94 and 10 billion PBMCs per donor.

Healthy HIV-negative adults with no recently reported acute infections or vaccinations were included as donors. All donors were Caucasian adults living in Nashville, Tennessee, USA. CD4+ T cells were enriched through magnetic negative selection, after which naive cells were positively selected on CD45RA and the remaining negative fraction served as the memory subset. Blood was collected by leukapheresis, and PBMCs were isolated by Ficoll-Histopaque density gradient centrifugation and then cryopreserved in liquid nitrogen vapor phase. Analytical flow cytometry was used to check the purity and quantity of each magnetically sorted T cell population. From each sorted fraction, genomic DNA was isolated and quantified by UV absorbance on a Nanodrop 2000c. Its CDR3 holds 15 amino acids, cysteine through phenylalanine. Just CDR3 DNA is preserved here, 45 bases in frame from base 1. CDR1 and CDR2, looked up from the germline V gene, are SNHLY and FYNNEI. Deletion took 4 bases off V and 1 base off J, with a span of 14 bases between the germline ends.

TCR CDR3 regions were amplified from genomic DNA by multiplex PCR using the deep immunoSEQ assay. Extracted genomic DNA from each cell subset was spread evenly across all wells of several immunoSEQ 96-well plates, with each plate serving as a replicate. For sorted subsets, each replicate PCR was loaded with 200 ng genomic DNA, equivalent to about 30,000 T cell genomes. The purified libraries were quantified using a Qubit 3.0 fluorometer, sized with a Bioanalyzer 2100, and then quantified again using the KAPA Library Quantification kit. Every immunoSEQ 96-well plate was sequenced on a dedicated single-read 150-cycle Illumina NextSeq 550 flow cell. Per the source publication's procedure: The immunoSEQ output contained only junctional sequences without quality scores, so filtering could not match that applied to full-length reads. Sequences were annotated with PyIR, a Python wrapper for IgBLAST v1.9, and V/J genes and CDR3 were assigned using IMGT germline references. Any read was removed if the V/J assignment was weak (E-value above 1e-6), the CDR3 was missing, or the read contained stop codons, out-of-frame junctions, or ambiguous translated residues. V3J clonotypes were defined as sequences sharing an identical inferred V gene, J gene, and CDR3 amino acid sequence. To compute the percentage overlap between repertoires, the number of shared unique clonotypes was divided by the size of the smaller repertoire. Three approaches were used to assess repertoire richness: RTK rarefaction, the Chao1 estimator, and Recon v2.1 estimates of unobserved clonotypes. Generation probabilities were computed with OLGA for all TCRbeta clonotypes obtained by the gDNA method from several donors. TCRdb provides this immuneACCESS table in a form limited to in-frame rearrangements. Some clones are lacking; in checked studies, under half of them reflect an unresolved V gene, and why the rest are absent is not known. D and trimming were read from the DNA, whereas the V and J calls and clone size are those reported in that table. The sample table holds some 2 million clones, of which roughly 96% were seen once. The ten largest clones represent 0.13% of the sample.

The investigation overall reported the following: Naive subsets generally had larger estimated clonotype richness than memory subsets. Sharing across a few donors was observed for about 5% of naive CD4, less than 4% of naive CD8, 2% to 2.5% of memory CD4, and less than 0.45% of memory CD8 clonotypes. Pairwise subsampling indicated that sequencing depth was expected to affect the degree of clonotype sharing among donors. Sampling was restricted to blood, and TCR repertoires in tissue are likely to differ from TCR repertoires in blood. Incomplete sequencing was indicated by rarefaction of sorted-subset datasets, despite the large sequencing depth. Compared with non-shared clonotypes, clonotypes shared by all four sorted-subset donors had higher generation probabilities. The genetic and exposure-history diversity represented was limited by the small number of donors.

Details on this clone: No cognate antigen has been identified for it. One base away there is no much larger clone; base qualities are not given.

The chain couples TRBV2 to TRBJ2-7; tentative D gene TRBD1, with 7 bases matching. The sequenced material came from naive CD4+ T cells sorted from blood. The intended sense of this specimen's cell subset or site label: CD45RA+ positively selected. This TCR derives from a man aged 18 to 30 in good health. The DNA sequence is given as TGTGCCAGCAGTGTGGCAGGGGGGCGATCCTACGAGCAGTACTTC. It encodes CASSVAGGRSYEQYF. The CDR3, completed at both ends by the reference TRBV2 and TRBJ2-7 genes, gives the full variable domain EPEVTQTPSHQVTQMGQEVILRCVPISNHLYFYWYRQILGQKVEFLVSFYNNEISEKSEIFDDQFSVERPDGSNFTLKIRSTKLEDSAMYFCASSVAGGRSYEQYFGPGTRLTVT.